This T cell receptor beta chain emerged from a study of cytomegalovirus exposure and HLA in healthy donors. 13 Jbeta primers and 60 Vbeta primers were used for the PCR. The assay was immunoSEQ multiplex PCR, and TCRdb's table has in-frame clones only and misses some. In the table there are around 72,000 clones, around 70% of which are singletons. CDR3 length: 16 amino acids. Per germline, CDR1 MGHRA and CDR2 YSYEKL. With V trimmed by 4 bases and J by 0 bases, 8 bases remained unmatched. Sequencing was performed on PBMCs. The sequence was obtained from a middle-aged man in good health and CMV-seropositive. The chain is built from TRBV4-1 and TRBJ2-7; 8 bases match TRBD1. DNA of the CDR3: TGCGCCAGCAGCCTCTTGGGACAGGATTACTCCTACGAGCAGTACTTC. Translated, it gives CASSLLGQDYSYEQYF.